The sequence of this T cell receptor beta chain was determined in a study of immune heterogeneity within non-small cell lung tumors. Study-level results: Across individual patients, the high-frequency T-cell receptor beta clonotypes were largely distinct. The study found that local T-cell clonality correlated moderately but significantly with local tumor mutational burden (R approximately 0.37).

CDR3 of TCR beta was amplified by multiplex PCR that used 32 V and 13 J primers. In TCRdb, the multiplex PCR reads were re-called with MiXCR into one record per CDR3 protein. The sample includes 13,000 to 15,000 distinct CDR3 sequences, around 27% of them seen just once. TCRs were amplified from roughly 540 ng gDNA of bulk tumor per sample. From each primary tumor, several far-apart biopsies were obtained during surgery. Those enrolled were patients newly diagnosed with untreated non-small cell lung cancer and undergoing curative surgery. This CDR3 comprises 14 residues. Germline values: CDR1 LNHDA, CDR2 SQIVND (reference sequence). Notes on this clonotype: Its matching antigen is unknown. A much larger clone is a single base away; this may be a read error.

The specimen was lung tumor tissue. The TCR sequence derives from a man aged 35-49 years with non-small cell lung cancer. V gene TRBV19 combines with J gene TRBJ2-1; tentatively, D is TRBD1 or TRBD2 (6 bases each). CDR3 in DNA: TGTTCCAGTAGTATAGGAGGGGGACGCGATGAGCAGTTCTTC. It specifies CSSSIGGGRDEQFF.